What follows are 3 T cell receptor beta chains derived from one specimen sequenced in a study of cytomegalovirus exposure and HLA in healthy donors. PCR involved 60 Vbeta and 13 Jbeta primers. Assay used: immunoSEQ multiplex PCR; TCRdb lists only in-frame clones, some missing. Of about 250,000 clones in the sample, about 93% are singletons; the top ten hold about 1.7%. Sequencing was performed on PBMCs. These receptor sequences come from a girl aged 2 to 9 in good health and CMV-seronegative.

The V call is TRBV11-3, the J call TRBJ2-1; TRBD1 matches 10 bases. Germline CDR1 is SGHNT and CDR2 is YENEEA. V was pared by 3 bases and J by 10 bases, with 6 bases of the junction left unmatched. The CDR3 runs 14 residues. The CDR3 here is CASSLETGGREQFF. In nucleotides, the CDR3 is TGTGCCAGCAGCTTGGAGACAGGGGGCCGGGAGCAGTTCTTC.

The chain has TRBV29-1 and TRBJ1-1, with TRBD1 matching 9 bases. The V gene end was trimmed by 6 bases and the J gene end by 5 bases; junction bases not matched to a gene: 10. CDR1 SQVTM and CDR2 ANQGSEA come from the germline V gene. The CDR3 contains 14 residues. Here the CDR3 DNA reads TGCAGCGTGGCAGGGACAGGGAGAGGGACTGAAGCTTTCTTT. Encoded protein: CSVAGTGRGTEAFF.

The chain couples TRBV6-5 to TRBJ1-1; 8 bases are shared with TRBD1. The ends lost 0 bases at V and 4 bases at J; junction bases unmatched: 4. Germline V gene data show CDR1 as MNHEY and CDR2 as SVGAGI. This CDR3 is 15 amino acids long. For the CDR3, the DNA is TGTGCCAGCAGTTACTCACGGGGGACAGGCACTGAAGCTTTCTTT. It encodes CASSYSRGTGTEAFF.